The 26 T cell receptor beta chains below were found in one sample sequenced in a study of CD8+ T cells in alopecia areata. Isolated RNA was reverse transcribed into cDNA used as the sequencing template. Here immunoSEQ multiplex PCR was the method, and the copy in TCRdb shows in-frame clones only, minus some. There are around 86,000 clones in the sample; 70% to 80% occur only once, and 17% lies in the top ten. Treatment described: oral pan-JAK inhibitor, 5-10 mg twice daily. The sequencing here drew on CD8+ T cells sorted from blood, taken between weeks 43 and 45, from a patient treated with tofacitinib. Source of these receptors: a human donor with alopecia areata.

The rearrangement links TRBV14 to TRBJ2-3; TRBD1 aligns across 7 bases. The ends lost 0 bases at V and 5 bases at J; junction bases unmatched: 5. The CDR3 is made up of 15 amino acids. Germline CDR1 reads SGHDN; CDR2 reads FVKESK. For the CDR3, the DNA is TGTGCCAGCAGCCAAGAGACAGGGTCGGAAGATACGCAGTATTTT. Translation: CASSQETGSEDTQYF.

A remark on this clone: This CDR3 fails to terminate in the conserved phenylalanine or tryptophan, so it likely reflects a read error. This chain uses TRBV13 with TRBJ2-7; 7 bases align to TRBD2. The CDR3 has 15 residues. After removal of 0 bases from V and 0 bases from J, the junction contained 2 bases not matched to a gene. Germline lookup yields CDR1 PRHDT and CDR2 FYEKMQ (reference sequence). The CDR3 coding sequence is TGTGCCAGCAGCTTAGGCCGGGACTACTCCTACGAGCAGTACCTC. Its translation is CASSLGRDYSYEQYL.

The chain joins TRBV6-5 to TRBJ1-2; no firm D call. The CDR3 runs to 13 residues. Trimming took off 6 bases at V and 8 bases at J, with 16 bases between the two ends. Germline loops: CDR1 MNHEY, CDR2 SVGAGI. The CDR3 loop reads CASRSPDNGGYTF. The CDR3 DNA follows: TGTGCCAGCAGGTCGCCAGATAACGGGGGCTACACCTTC.

This clone has more than one count but fewer than ten. The chain joins TRBV12-5 to TRBJ2-1, with 10 positions matching TRBD1. Germline V gene sequence: CDR1 LGHNT, CDR2 FRNRAP. The CDR3 length is 14 residues. The junction had 7 bases not matched to a gene; V was cut back by 7 bases and J by 7 bases. The CDR3 here is CASELGQGWNEQFF. For the CDR3, the DNA is TGTGCTAGTGAACTGGGACAGGGGTGGAATGAGCAGTTCTTC. Drawing the rest from reference TRBV12-5 and TRBJ2-1, the complete variable domain is DARVTQTPRHKVTEMGQEVTMRCQPILGHNTVFWYRQTMMQGLELLAYFRNRAPLDDSGMPKDRFSAEMPDATLATLKIQPSEPRDSAVYFCASELGQGWNEQFFGPGTRLTVL.

This chain uses TRBV6-4 with TRBJ1-1; a weak D match, TRBD1 (5 bases). Trimming took off 6 bases at V and 5 bases at J, with 7 bases between the two ends. The CDR3 sequence is 11 residues long. Germline values: CDR1 MRHNA, CDR2 SNTAGT. The CDR3 DNA follows: TGTGCCAGCAGCGAGGGGACTGAAGCTTTCTTT. It codes for CASSEGTEAFF.

Concerning this clone: The identical CDR3 is also encoded by other nucleotide sequences in the sample. CDR3 protein: CASSYSAGGNTEAFF. The CDR3 coding sequence is TGTGCCAGCAGTTACTCCGCAGGGGGGAACACTGAAGCTTTCTTT. The J gene is TRBJ1-1, the V gene TRBV6-5; 7 positions match TRBD1. The CDR3 runs to 15 residues. Looked up from germline, CDR1 is MNHEY and CDR2 is SVGAGI. After removal of 0 bases from V and 1 base from J, the junction contained 2 bases not matched to a gene.

The V call is TRBV11-1, the J call TRBJ2-5; 9 bases map to TRBD1. Trimming removed 5 bases from V and 5 bases from J; junction bases left unmatched: 6. Germline loops: CDR1 SGHAT, CDR2 FQDESV (reference sequence). The CDR3 runs to 14 residues. The CDR3 DNA reads TGTGCCAGCAGCCTGACAGGGGGTGCGGAGACCCAGTACTTC. Residues: CASSLTGGAETQYF. Using reference TRBV11-1 and TRBJ2-5 for the parts outside the CDR3, the full variable domain is EAEVAQSPRYKITEKSQAVAFWCDPISGHATLYWYRQILGQGPELLVQFQDESVVDDSQLPKDRFSAERLKGVDSTLKIQPAELGDSAMYLCASSLTGGAETQYFGPGTRLLVL.

The rearrangement links TRBV19 to TRBJ2-7; tentative D call: TRBD2 (6 bases). V dropped 3 bases and J dropped 6 bases, with 9 bases sitting between them. The CDR3 runs to 12 residues. Germline CDR1 is LNHDA and CDR2 is SQIVND (reference sequence). CDR3: CASSMGGGEQYF. CDR3 nucleotides: TGTGCCAGTAGTATGGGGGGAGGCGAGCAGTACTTC.

The CDR3, as DNA: TGTGCCAGCAGCTTGGTCGGGGCAGGCCTTAACGATACGCAGTATTTT. It encodes CASSLVGAGLNDTQYF. The chain is built from TRBV5-4 and TRBJ2-3; D tentatively fits TRBD1 or TRBD2 (5 bases each). Germline lookup yields CDR1 SGHNT and CDR2 YYREEE (reference sequence). This CDR3 has 16 residues. V dropped 0 bases and J dropped 6 bases, with 17 bases sitting between them.

The V and J genes are TRBV9 and TRBJ1-6; D call uncertain. This CDR3 region has 17 residues. Trimming removed 4 bases from V and 4 bases from J, with 18 bases in between. Germline V gives CDR1 SGDLS, CDR2 YYNGEE. The CDR3 DNA follows: TGTGCCAGCAGCCCTCGCCCCGTATCGGGATATAATTCACCCCTCCACTTT. Its protein is CASSPRPVSGYNSPLHF.

In its sample, this clone was seen once. The chain joins TRBV27 to TRBJ2-5; D unresolved. Germline V lookup: CDR1 MNHEY, CDR2 SMNVEV (reference sequence). This CDR3 has 13 amino acids. V was cut by 2 bases and J by 6 bases, with 10 bases left in between. The chain's CDR3 is CASSLVRGKTQYF. The DNA of the CDR3 is TGTGCCAGCAGTTTAGTCCGCGGAAAGACCCAGTACTTC.

V is TRBV27 and J is TRBJ2-2, with D possibly TRBD2 on 5 matching bases. Germline V gene data show CDR1 as MNHEY and CDR2 as SMNVEV (reference sequence). There are 13 residues in the CDR3. Deletions cut 5 bases from V and 7 bases from J, with 11 bases between. The CDR3 spells CASSPRTYGELFF. For the CDR3, the DNA is TGTGCCAGCAGTCCAAGGACTTACGGGGAGCTGTTTTTT.

V is TRBV30 and J is TRBJ2-7, with TRBD1 matching over 8 bases. This CDR3 has 14 residues. J was trimmed by 5 bases and V by 2 bases; bases with no gene match: 8. Germline loops: CDR1 GTSNPN, CDR2 SVGIG (reference sequence). This CDR3 is CAWSLRGLGDEQYF. CDR3 in DNA: TGTGCCTGGAGTCTCAGGGGGCTCGGAGACGAGCAGTACTTC.

This rearrangement joins TRBV9 to TRBJ1-1; D is undetermined. The CDR3 spans 14 residues. Trimming took off 4 bases at V and 1 base at J, with 11 bases between the two ends. Looked up from germline, CDR1 is SGDLS and CDR2 is YYNGEE. This CDR3 is CASSSGGENTEAFF. CDR3 coding DNA: TGTGCCAGCAGCTCGGGCGGAGAGAACACTGAAGCTTTCTTT.

The gene calls are TRBV4-1 and TRBJ1-2; D remains ambiguous. V lost 2 bases, J lost 0 bases, and 4 bases lay in between. Germline CDR1 and CDR2: MGHRA and YSYEKL. This CDR3 is 13 amino acids long. The CDR3 nucleotides are TGCGCCAGCAGCCAAAACTCTAACTATGGCTACACCTTC. This gives the protein CASSQNSNYGYTF.

This clone was found a few times. This chain links TRBV29-1 with TRBJ2-7; tentative D call: TRBD1 (5 bases). CDR1 is SQVTM and CDR2 is ANQGSEA in the germline V gene. V was shortened by 0 bases and J by 2 bases, with 14 bases between the two germline ends. The CDR3 loop spans 15 amino acids. CDR3 sequence (DNA): TGCAGCGTTGAAGATCACAGGTCCCCTCCCTACGAGCAGTACTTC. Translating it yields CSVEDHRSPPYEQYF.

The CDR3 loop reads CASRGAGSLEKLFF. The CDR3 DNA reads TGTGCCAGCAGGGGGGCCGGTTCACTTGAAAAACTGTTTTTT. The V call is TRBV25-1, the J call TRBJ1-4, with D maybe TRBD1 (6 bases). V lost 6 bases, J lost 7 bases, and 15 bases lay in between. CDR1 and CDR2 (germline): MGHDK, SYGVNS. This CDR3 has 14 amino acids.

The chain uses TRBV2 and TRBJ2-3; TRBD2 aligns across 9 bases. This CDR3 has 16 residues. V lost 4 bases to trimming and J lost 6 bases; unmatched junction nucleotides: 11. CDR1 SNHLY and CDR2 FYNNEI come from the germline V gene. The CDR3 bases are TGTGCCAGCAGTGGACTAGCGGAGCTACGACCCGATACGCAGTATTTT. This encodes CASSGLAELRPDTQYF.

The chain employs TRBV29-1 and TRBJ2-7; 10 bases map to TRBD1. Germline CDR1 and CDR2: SQVTM and ANQGSEA. This CDR3 has 15 amino acids. In DNA form, the CDR3 reads TGCAGTGGTTTGACCGGACAGGGGGAAAAATACGAGCAGTACTTC. It encodes CSGLTGQGEKYEQYF.

The chain combines TRBV18 with TRBJ2-3; D is undetermined. The CDR3 covers 13 residues. Germline lookup yields CDR1 KGHSH and CDR2 LQKENI. V was pared by 1 base and J by 6 bases, with 8 bases between. This CDR3 reads CASSPLGSDTQYF. CDR3 DNA: TGTGCCAGCTCACCACTAGGAAGCGATACGCAGTATTTT.

In this sample, this clone turned up once. V usage is TRBV27 and J usage is TRBJ2-7; D might be TRBD1 (6 bases). CDR1 and CDR2 (germline): MNHEY, SMNVEV (reference sequence). The V and J ends lost 2 bases and 0 bases respectively, with 8 bases between them. This CDR3 comprises 14 residues. The CDR3 region is CASSLARGSYEQYF. The CDR3 nucleotides read TGTGCCAGCAGTTTAGCCAGGGGCTCCTACGAGCAGTACTTC.

In this sample, this clone turned up a few times. The chain links TRBV11-2 to TRBJ2-3, with D tentatively TRBD2 (6 bases). Germline values: CDR1 SGHAT, CDR2 FQNNGV. The CDR3 length is 15 residues. V lost 1 base and J lost 3, with 11 bases in between. This CDR3 is CASSLVGRGTDTQYF. CDR3 bases: TGTGCCAGCAGCTTAGTTGGACGGGGGACAGATACGCAGTATTTT. Looking up the rest from reference TRBV11-2 and TRBJ2-3 gives the full variable domain: EAGVAQSPRYKIIEKRQSVAFWCNPISGHATLYWYQQILGQGPKLLIQFQNNGVVDDSQLPKDRFSAERLKGVDSTLKIQPAKLEDSAVYLCASSLVGRGTDTQYFGPGTRLTVL.

The chain joins TRBV19 to TRBJ1-2, with 12 bases that match TRBD1. Germline-derived CDR1 and CDR2 are LNHDA and SQIVND (reference sequence). V dropped 5 bases and J dropped 3; count of bases not matched to a gene: 10. The CDR3 extends over 17 amino acids. As DNA, the CDR3 is TGTGCCAGTAGTTCCGGGGTTGGGACAGGGGGCGACTATGGCTACACCTTC. This codes for CASSSGVGTGGDYGYTF. The entire variable domain, with the rest obtained from reference TRBV19 and TRBJ1-2, is as follows: DGGITQSPKYLFRKEGQNVTLSCEQNLNHDAMYWYRQDPGQGLRLIYYSQIVNDFQKGDIAEGYSVSREKKESFPLTVTSAQKNPTAFYLCASSSGVGTGGDYGYTFGSGTRLTVV.

This clone has more than one count but fewer than ten. The chain uses TRBV14 and TRBJ1-1; D might be TRBD1 (5 bases). The V end lost 3 bases, the J end lost 8 bases, and 7 bases lay between the germline ends. Germline values: CDR1 SGHDN, CDR2 FVKESK. The length of the CDR3 is 11 residues. The CDR3 bases are TGTGCCAGCAGCCACGGGGCAGAAGCTTTCTTT. Its translation is CASSHGAEAFF.

This rearrangement joins TRBV6-5 to TRBJ2-3; 8 positions match TRBD2. The CDR3 runs to 14 residues. With 2 bases clipped from V and 5 bases from J, the junction kept 3 bases outside the gene matches. Germline values: CDR1 MNHEY, CDR2 SVGAGI. Here the CDR3 reads CASSYGLAGDTQYF. In DNA form, the CDR3 reads TGTGCCAGCAGTTACGGGCTAGCGGGAGATACGCAGTATTTT.

The chain carries TRBV13 and TRBJ2-7, with TRBD2 identical over 8 bases. Germline CDR1 PRHDT, CDR2 FYEKMQ (reference sequence). Trimming removed 0 bases from V and 3 bases from J; junction bases left unmatched: 10. The CDR3 covers 17 residues. CDR3 sequence (DNA): TGTGCCAGCAGCTTAGGCTTGCGGGGGGCCGGAAACTACGAGCAGTACTTC. Residues: CASSLGLRGAGNYEQYF.